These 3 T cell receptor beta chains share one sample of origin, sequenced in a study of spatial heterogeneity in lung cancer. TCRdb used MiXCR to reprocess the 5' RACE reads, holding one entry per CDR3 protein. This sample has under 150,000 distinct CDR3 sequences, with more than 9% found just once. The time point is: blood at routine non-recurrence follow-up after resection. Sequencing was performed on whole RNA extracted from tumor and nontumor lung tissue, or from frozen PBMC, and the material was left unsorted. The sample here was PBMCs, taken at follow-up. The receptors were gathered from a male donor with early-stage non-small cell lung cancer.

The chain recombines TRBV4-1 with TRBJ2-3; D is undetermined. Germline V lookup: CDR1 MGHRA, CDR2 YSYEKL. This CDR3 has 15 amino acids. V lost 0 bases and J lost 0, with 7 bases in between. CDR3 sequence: CASSQDATSTDTQYF. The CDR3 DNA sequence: TGCGCCAGCAGCCAAGATGCTACTAGCACAGATACGCAGTATTTT.

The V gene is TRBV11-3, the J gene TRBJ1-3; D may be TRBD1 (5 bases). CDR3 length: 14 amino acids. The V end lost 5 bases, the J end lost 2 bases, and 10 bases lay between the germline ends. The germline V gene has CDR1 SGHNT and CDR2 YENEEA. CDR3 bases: TGTGCCAGCAGCCCGCAGGGACCTGGAAACACCATATATTTT. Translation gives CASSPQGPGNTIYF. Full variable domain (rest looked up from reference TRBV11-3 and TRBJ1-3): EAGVVQSPRYKIIEKKQPVAFWCNPISGHNTLYWYLQNLGQGPELLIRYENEEAVDDSQLPKDRFSAERLKGVDSTLKIQPAELGDSAVYLCASSPQGPGNTIYFGEGSWLTVV.

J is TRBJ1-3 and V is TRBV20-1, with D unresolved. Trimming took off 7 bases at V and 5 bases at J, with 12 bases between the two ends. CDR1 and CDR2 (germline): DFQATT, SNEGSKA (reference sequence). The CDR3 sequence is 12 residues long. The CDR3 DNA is TGCAGTGTTCCCAGGTCGAGAAACACCATATATTTT. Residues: CSVPRSRNTIYF.